This T cell receptor beta chain appears in the sequencing data of a study of blood T cells in healthy people across ages. Then a second PCR, running about 6 to 12 cycles, was carried out with a sample-barcoded 5' primer and a J-beta primer mix. TCRdb re-called the 5' RACE reads with MiXCR, one entry per CDR3 protein. The sample lists almost 800,000 distinct CDR3 sequences, 58% occurring once. This TCR was recovered from a man between 25 and 39 years old in good health. The sample comprised blood.

The CDR3 DNA follows: TGCAGCGTCCAACTAGCGGGGTTCTACGAGCAGTACTTC. It yields the protein CSVQLAGFYEQYF. This chain uses TRBV29-1 with TRBJ2-7; 10 bases align to TRBD2. There are 13 residues in the CDR3. Germline V lookup: CDR1 SQVTM, CDR2 ANQGSEA. J was trimmed by 3 bases and V by 6 bases; bases with no gene match: 5.